This T cell receptor beta chain was sequenced in a study of patients and donors after allogeneic stem cell transplantation. MiXCR was run by TCRdb on the RT-PCR reads, yielding one entry per CDR3 protein. The sample lists roughly 940,000 distinct CDR3 sequences; under 20% were seen once. The CDR3 totals 15 residues. V was trimmed by 3 bases and J by 0 bases, leaving 11 bases between them. Per the germline V gene, CDR1 is SEHNR and CDR2 is FQNEAQ (reference sequence). This clonotype was seen only a few times. Sequences were obtained from blood, either unsorted or a sorted T cell fraction (not recorded which). The V and J genes are TRBV7-9 and TRBJ1-2; tentatively, D is TRBD1 (5 bases). This TCR was recovered from a human donor who was either an allogeneic HSCT recipient or a stem cell or donor lymphocyte infusion donor (not recorded which). It is not recorded whose cells these are; they may come from a transplant donor. CDR3 nucleotides: TGTGCCAGCAGCTTCAAAGGGACGGCTAACTATGGCTACACCTTC. It specifies CASSFKGTANYGYTF.